The T cell receptor beta chain described here comes from a study of T cell responses to AZD1222 COVID-19 vaccine. TCRdb's table, derived via immunoSEQ multiplex PCR, lists solely in-frame clones and lacks some. The sample has 95,000 to 100,000 clones, about 90% seen once. Per germline, CDR1 KGHSH and CDR2 LQKENI. There are 15 residues in the CDR3. V was pared by 3 bases and J by 7 bases, with 6 bases of the junction left unmatched. This clone was seen only a few times. The receptor's source is an adult who received the AZD1222 COVID-19 vaccine. The rearrangement joins TRBV18 to TRBJ1-6, with 7 positions matching TRBD1. The starting material was peripheral blood, obtained 28 days after the second AZD1222 dose. In DNA, the CDR3 is TGTGCCAGCTCACCCCAGGGGGAACGGAATTCACCCCTCCACTTT. Translating it yields CASSPQGERNSPLHF.